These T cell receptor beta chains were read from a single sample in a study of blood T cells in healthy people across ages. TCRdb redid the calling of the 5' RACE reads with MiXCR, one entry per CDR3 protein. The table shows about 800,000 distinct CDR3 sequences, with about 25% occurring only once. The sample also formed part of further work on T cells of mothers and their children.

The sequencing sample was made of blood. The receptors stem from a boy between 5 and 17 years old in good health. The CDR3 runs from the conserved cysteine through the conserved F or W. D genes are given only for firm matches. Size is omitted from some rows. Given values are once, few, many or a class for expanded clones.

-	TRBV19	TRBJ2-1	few	TGTGCCAGTAGTACCGGATCCAATGAGCAGTTCTTC	CASSTGSNEQFF
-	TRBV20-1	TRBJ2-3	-	TGCAGTGCTAGCACAGGGTTTACAGATACGCAGTATTTT	CSASTGFTDTQYF
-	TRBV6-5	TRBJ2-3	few	TGTGCCAGCAGTTACTCACCCGGAACTGGCCCGGGACAACGCACAGATACGCGGTATTTT	CASSYSPGTGPGQRTDTRYF
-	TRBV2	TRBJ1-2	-	TGTGCCAGCAGCCAACCGGGAGGGACAAACTATGGCTACACCTTC	CASSQPGGTNYGYTF
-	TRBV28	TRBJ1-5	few	TGTGCCAGCAGTTCAGGGGTCGGGTTTAATAGCAATCAGCCCCAGCATTTT	CASSSGVGFNSNQPQHF
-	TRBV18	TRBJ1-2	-	TGTGCCAGCTCACCAGGAGGGGACTATGGCTACACCTTC	CASSPGGDYGYTF
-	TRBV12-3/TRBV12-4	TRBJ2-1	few	TGTGCCAGCAGTTTAGCTTTCGAGCAGTTCTTC	CASSLAFEQFF
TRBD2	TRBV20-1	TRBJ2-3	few	TGCAGTGGCCGTAGCGGGGGCACAGATACGCAGTATTTT	CSGRSGGTDTQYF
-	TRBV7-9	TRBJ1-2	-	TGTGCCAGCAGCCACCCCGGCGGAAGGGCGGATGGCTACACCTTC	CASSHPGGRADGYTF
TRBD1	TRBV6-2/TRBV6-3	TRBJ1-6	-	TGTGCCAGCAGTTACTCCGGGACAGGGGGAGCACCCCTCCACTTT	CASSYSGTGGAPLHF
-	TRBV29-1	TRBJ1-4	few	TGCAGCGTCGATCAGGATGGGAGTGAAAAACTGTTTTTT	CSVDQDGSEKLFF
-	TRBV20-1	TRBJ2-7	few	TGCAGTGCTAGATCCCCCGGACAACTCGAGCAGTACTTC	CSARSPGQLEQYF
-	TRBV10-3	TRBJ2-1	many	TGTGCCATCAGTGAGGATCCCAATGAGCAGTTCTTC	CAISEDPNEQFF
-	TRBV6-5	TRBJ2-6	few	TGTGCCAGCAGTTACTCCCAGGTCTCTGGGGCCAACGTCCTGACTTTC	CASSYSQVSGANVLTF
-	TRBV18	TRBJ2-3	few	TGTGCCAGCTCACCACCCGGCAGGGTGGGAACAGATACGCAGTATTTT	CASSPPGRVGTDTQYF
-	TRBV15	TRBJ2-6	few	TGTGCCACCAGCAGAGGGGGGCGGGACGCACAGTCGTATGGGGCCAACGTCCTGACTTTC	CATSRGGRDAQSYGANVLTF
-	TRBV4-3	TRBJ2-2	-	TGCGCCGGCAGCCTAGACGACCCGAGGGACACCGGGGAGCTGTTTTTT	CAGSLDDPRDTGELFF
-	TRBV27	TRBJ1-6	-	TGTGCCAGCAGTTTATCGCCGGGGCTTGGGTATTCACCCCTCCACTTT	CASSLSPGLGYSPLHF
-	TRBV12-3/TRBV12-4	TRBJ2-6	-	TGTGCCAGCAGTTTAGTGCAGGGAAGCTCTGGGGCCAACGTCCTGACTTTC	CASSLVQGSSGANVLTF
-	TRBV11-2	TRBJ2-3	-	TGTGCCAGCAGCGGCGATTCGTCAGACACAGATACGCAGTATTTT	CASSGDSSDTDTQYF
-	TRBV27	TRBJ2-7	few	TGTGCCAGCAGTCTCCGGACGGAAGAATACGAGCAGTACTTC	CASSLRTEEYEQYF
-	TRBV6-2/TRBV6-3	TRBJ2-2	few	TGTGCCAGCAGTCCCTCCGGGAGCACCGGGGAGCTGTTTTTT	CASSPSGSTGELFF
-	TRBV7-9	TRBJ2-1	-	TGTGCCAGCAGCCCCCGGGACTCCGTCAATGAGCAGTTCTTC	CASSPRDSVNEQFF
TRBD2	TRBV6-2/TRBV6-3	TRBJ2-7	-	TGTGCCAGCAGTTACTCGACAGTAGGACTAGCGGATTCCTACGAGCAGTACTTC	CASSYSTVGLADSYEQYF
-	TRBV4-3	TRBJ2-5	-	TGCGCCAGCAGCCAAGATAGTGTGAACCAAGAGACCCAGTACTTC	CASSQDSVNQETQYF
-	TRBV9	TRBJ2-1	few	TGTGCCAGCAGCGTAGCCGGGGGGCCGGGGAGCTATGAGCAGTTCTTC	CASSVAGGPGSYEQFF
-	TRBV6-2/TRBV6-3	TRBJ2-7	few	TGTGCCAGCAGTTTTCTTCGACAGGGAGGAATCACCTACGAGCAGTACTTC	CASSFLRQGGITYEQYF
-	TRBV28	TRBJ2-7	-	TGTGCCAGCAGCCCCAGGTTGGGGGCATCCTACGAGCAGTACTTC	CASSPRLGASYEQYF
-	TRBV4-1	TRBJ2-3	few	TGCGCCAGCAGCCAAGCAGGGCTAATCTCGGATACGCAGTATTTT	CASSQAGLISDTQYF
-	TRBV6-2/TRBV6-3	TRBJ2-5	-	TGTGCCAGCAGTTACCTTCTCGGGACAACCCAAGAGACCCAGTACTTC	CASSYLLGTTQETQYF
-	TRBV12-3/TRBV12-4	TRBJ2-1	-	TGTGCCAGCAGTTTAGGTGGGACTGGCGTCTACAATGAGCAGTTCTTC	CASSLGGTGVYNEQFF
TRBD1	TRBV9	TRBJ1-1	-	TGTGCCGGCAGCGAAAAACCCCAGGGGGCGCGCACTGAAGCTTTCTTT	CAGSEKPQGARTEAFF
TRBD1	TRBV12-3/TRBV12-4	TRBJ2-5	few	TGTGCCAGCAGTTTAGCGGCTGGGACAGAACAAGAGACCCAGTACTTC	CASSLAAGTEQETQYF
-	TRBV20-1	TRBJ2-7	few	TGCAGTGCTAGAGCTACCCGGAGCCACGAGCAGTACTTC	CSARATRSHEQYF
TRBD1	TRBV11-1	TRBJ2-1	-	TGTGCCAGCAGCTTAGAACAGGGGATTTACAATGAGCAGTTCTTC	CASSLEQGIYNEQFF
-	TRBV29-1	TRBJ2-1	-	TGCAGCGTTGTGGATAGAGACAGGAATGAGCAGTTCTTC	CSVVDRDRNEQFF
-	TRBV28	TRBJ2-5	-	TGTGCCAGCAGTCCTACCCAGGGTTCGGTGGAGACCCAGTACTTC	CASSPTQGSVETQYF
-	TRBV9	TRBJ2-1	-	TGTGCCAGCAGCGTAGGCCCTGGTGAGCAGTTCTTC	CASSVGPGEQFF
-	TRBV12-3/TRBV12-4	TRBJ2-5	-	TGTGCCAGCAGTTCTAGCTTCGAGACCCAGTACTTC	CASSSSFETQYF
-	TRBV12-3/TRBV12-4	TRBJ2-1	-	TGTGCCATTAACCCAGCCTCCTTGTTTTCCCACACACTTACCTACAATGAGCAGTTCTTC	CAINPASLFSHTLTYNEQFF
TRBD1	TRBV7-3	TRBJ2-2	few	TGTGCCAGCAGCCCGGATCCGGGACAGGGGATCACCGGGGAGCTGTTTTTT	CASSPDPGQGITGELFF
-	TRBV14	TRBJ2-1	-	TGTGCCAGCAGCGGTCAGAGTTACAATGAGCAGTTCTTC	CASSGQSYNEQFF
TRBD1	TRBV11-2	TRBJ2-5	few	TGTGCCAGCAGCTTAGATCTAAACAGGGGAGAGACCCAGTACTTC	CASSLDLNRGETQYF
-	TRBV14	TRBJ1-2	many	TGTGCCAGCAGCCAAGGGGGCGGTTATGGCTACACCTTC	CASSQGGGYGYTF
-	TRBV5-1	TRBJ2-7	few	TGCGCCAGCAGCGTGGACGGACTCTCCTACGAGCAGTACTTC	CASSVDGLSYEQYF
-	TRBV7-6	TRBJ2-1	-	TGTGCCAGCAGCTTACCGACAAGGAGCTCCTACAATGAGCAGTTCTTC	CASSLPTRSSYNEQFF
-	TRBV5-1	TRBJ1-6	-	TGCGCCAGCAGCTCAAACCCCGGTTCACCCCTCCACTTT	CASSSNPGSPLHF
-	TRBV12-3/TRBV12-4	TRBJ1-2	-	TGTGCCAGCAGTTTATCTGGGCCACGCTATGGCTACACCTTC	CASSLSGPRYGYTF
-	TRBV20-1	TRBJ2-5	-	TGCAGTGCTAGAGCCACTTCCTCGGAGATTGAGACCCAGTACTTC	CSARATSSEIETQYF
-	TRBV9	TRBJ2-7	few	TGTGCCAGCAGCGACGGGAGGACAGGGCCCTACGAGCAGTACTTC	CASSDGRTGPYEQYF
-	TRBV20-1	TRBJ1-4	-	TGCAGTGCCACCCCGACAGGCCACCATGAAAAACTGTTTTTT	CSATPTGHHEKLFF
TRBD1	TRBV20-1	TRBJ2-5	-	TGCAGTGCTAAGTTACAGGGGGTCCGGGAGACCCAGTACTTC	CSAKLQGVRETQYF
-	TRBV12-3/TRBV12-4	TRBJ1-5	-	TGTGCCAGCAGTTTAAGGGGAAATTATCAGCCCCAGCATTTT	CASSLRGNYQPQHF